What follows are 4 T cell receptor beta chains derived from one specimen sequenced in a study of cytomegalovirus exposure and HLA in healthy donors. The table came from immunoSEQ multiplex PCR; TCRdb's copy has only in-frame clones and leaves some out. The table lists 150,000 to 180,000 clones, around 88% of them singletons. The sequenced sample consisted of PBMCs. The receptor source for this set is a man in his late teens or twenties in good health and CMV-seropositive.

The rearrangement joins TRBV19 to TRBJ2-5; 9 bases map to TRBD2. This CDR3 is built from 15 residues. J gave up 5 bases and V 5 bases, and 9 bases lay outside the gene matches. Germline values: CDR1 LNHDA, CDR2 SQIVND (reference sequence). The CDR3 sequence is CASSPGGGVGETQYF. The CDR3 DNA reads TGTGCCAGTAGTCCCGGCGGGGGGGTTGGGGAGACCCAGTACTTC.

In its sample, this clone was seen a few times. The V and J genes are TRBV18 and TRBJ1-4; possible D gene TRBD1, 5 bases. Trimming stripped 7 bases from V and 8 bases from J, with 14 bases between. The CDR3 has 13 amino acids. The germline V gene has CDR1 KGHSH and CDR2 LQKENI. The CDR3 bases are TGTGCCAGCTGCGGGTTCCGGGGGGAAAAACTGTTTTTT. It yields the protein CASCGFRGEKLFF. The full variable domain, with the rest looked up from reference TRBV18 and TRBJ1-4, is NAGVMQNPRHLVRRRGQEARLRCSPMKGHSHVYWYRQLPEEGLKFMVYLQKENIIDESGMPKERFSAEFPKEGPSILRIQQVVRGDSAAYFCASCGFRGEKLFFGSGTQLSVL.

This clone was seen once. For the CDR3, the DNA is TGTGCCAGCAGCCAAGAGCGGGACTACGAGCAGTACTTC. Protein sequence: CASSQERDYEQYF. The chain recombines TRBV4-2 with TRBJ2-7; D may be TRBD2 (6 bases). The germline gives CDR1 LGHNA, CDR2 YNFKEQ. The V end lost 0 bases, the J end lost 3 bases, and 6 bases lay between the germline ends. The CDR3 length is 13 residues.

The V call is TRBV19, the J call TRBJ1-5, with 9 bases identical to TRBD1. This CDR3 has 14 amino acids. Germline CDR1 and CDR2: LNHDA and SQIVND (reference sequence). V gave up 7 bases and J gave up 5 bases; unmatched junction bases: 6. The CDR3 nucleotides are TGTGCCAGTACCAAGACAGGGGGTCATCAGCCCCAGCATTTT. Amino acid sequence: CASTKTGGHQPQHF.